The rows below give T cell receptor beta chains drawn from one sample of a study of Graves' ophthalmopathy and Graves' hyperthyroidism. TCRdb ran MiXCR on the multiplex PCR reads and lists one entry per CDR3 protein. The sample includes hundreds of thousands of distinct CDR3 sequences, about 20% seen only once; the top ten take around 6.5%. Specimen: peripheral blood. These receptors were taken from a woman aged 18-29 years with stable Graves' hyperthyroidism. Some clones in this sample may be carry-over from other donors' samples. The CDR3 runs from the conserved cysteine through the conserved F or W. The D gene is left open where the match is weak. Not all rows give a size; the values are once, few, many and, for expanded clones, a class.

cdr3_length	v_call	j_call	d_call	clone_size	cdr3_nt	cdr3_aa
16	TRBV19	TRBJ1-5	NA	many	TGTGCCAGTAGTATAGGTTCCTCCCTATCGGGCCAGCCCCAGCATTTT	CASSIGSSLSGQPQHF
13	TRBV2	TRBJ2-7	TRBD2	NA	TGTGCCAGCACCCCAACTAGCGGCTACGAGCAGTACTTC	CASTPTSGYEQYF
16	TRBV4-2	TRBJ2-4	NA	few	TGTGCCAGCAGCCACCCACAGGCGGTTGGCAAAAACATTCAGTACTTC	CASSHPQAVGKNIQYF
9	TRBV12-3/TRBV12-4	TRBJ2-7	NA	few	TGTGCCAGCGGGAGCAGGGGAGCTTTC	CASGSRGAF
15	TRBV13	TRBJ1-1	TRBD1	many	TGTGCCAGCAGCGGTCAGGGGGTTGAGTGGACTGAAGCTTTCTTT	CASSGQGVEWTEAFF
17	TRBV9	TRBJ1-3	NA	many	TGTGCCAGCAGCGTAGCATCCGAAAAGAGCTCTGGAAACACCATATATTTT	CASSVASEKSSGNTIYF
17	TRBV28	TRBJ1-5	NA	many	TGTGCCAGCAGTTCCCACGACAGCGAATATAGCAATCAGCCCCAGCATTTT	CASSSHDSEYSNQPQHF
15	TRBV20-1	TRBJ1-1	NA	many	TGCAGTGCTAGAGACCCCCCCCAGGGGCGGACTGAAGCTTTCTTT	CSARDPPQGRTEAFF
17	TRBV28	TRBJ2-7	TRBD2	many	TGTGCCAGCAGTTTCGGACTAGCGGGAGATACGAGTTACGAGCAGTACTTC	CASSFGLAGDTSYEQYF
15	TRBV29-1	TRBJ2-5	TRBD2	few	TGCAGCGTCCGGACTAGCGGGATTAGTAGGGAGACCCAGTACTTC	CSVRTSGISRETQYF
16	TRBV14	TRBJ1-2	TRBD1	many	TGTGCCAGCAGCCAAGACGGGACAGGGACTCTTTATGGCTACACCTTC	CASSQDGTGTLYGYTF
16	TRBV6-1	TRBJ2-2	NA	many	TGTGCCAGCACCGCACGACAGCTCACACGACAATGGGAGCTGTTTTTC	CASTARQLTRQWELFF
15	TRBV27	TRBJ2-5	NA	NA	TGTGCCAGCAGTGGGTTGAACAGGGTTCACGAGACCCAGTACTTC	CASSGLNRVHETQYF
14	TRBV20-1	TRBJ2-2	NA	many	TGCAGTGCCCCTACCTCCGGGAACACCGGGGAGCTGTTTTTT	CSAPTSGNTGELFF
17	TRBV12-5	TRBJ1-1	TRBD1	many	TGTGCTAGTGGTTTGACCTCACGGGGGACAGGGAGGACTGAAGCTTTCTTT	CASGLTSRGTGRTEAFF